These 2 T cell receptor beta chains were all obtained from the same sample, sequenced in a study of human T cells and chemical hapten exposure. TCRdb passed the RACE reads through MiXCR, listing each CDR3 protein once. The profile shows fewer than 200,000 distinct CDR3 sequences, roughly 30% of them singletons. Time point in this sample: pre-sensitization, week 0. Stated treatment: therapeutic diphenylcyclopropenone sensitization with weekly scalp DPC. The sequencing here drew on whole blood, taken in connection with sensitization to the hapten diphenylcyclopropenone (DPC). These receptors were taken from a woman younger than 45 with alopecia areata. Some clones in this sample may be carry-over from other donors' samples.

The chain combines TRBV20-1 with TRBJ2-3, with D perhaps matching TRBD1 (6 bases). In germline, CDR1 is DFQATT, CDR2 SNEGSKA (reference sequence). Between the trimmed V and J ends, which lost 0 bases and 2 bases, there was a span of 12 bases. The CDR3 is made up of 15 amino acids. In DNA, the CDR3 is TGCAGTGCTAGAGATTCGGGGACAATCACAGATACGCAGTATTTT. It encodes CSARDSGTITDTQYF.

This clonotype was seen more than once but under ten times. The chain carries TRBV3-1 and TRBJ2-7; D is unresolved. The V end was cut by 1 base, the J end by 0 bases, with 7 bases between. The CDR3 length is 14 residues. Germline assignment: CDR1 LGHDT and CDR2 YNNKEL (reference sequence). The CDR3 spells CASSQAPTSYEQYF. CDR3 bases: TGTGCCAGCAGCCAAGCTCCGACCTCCTACGAGCAGTACTTC.